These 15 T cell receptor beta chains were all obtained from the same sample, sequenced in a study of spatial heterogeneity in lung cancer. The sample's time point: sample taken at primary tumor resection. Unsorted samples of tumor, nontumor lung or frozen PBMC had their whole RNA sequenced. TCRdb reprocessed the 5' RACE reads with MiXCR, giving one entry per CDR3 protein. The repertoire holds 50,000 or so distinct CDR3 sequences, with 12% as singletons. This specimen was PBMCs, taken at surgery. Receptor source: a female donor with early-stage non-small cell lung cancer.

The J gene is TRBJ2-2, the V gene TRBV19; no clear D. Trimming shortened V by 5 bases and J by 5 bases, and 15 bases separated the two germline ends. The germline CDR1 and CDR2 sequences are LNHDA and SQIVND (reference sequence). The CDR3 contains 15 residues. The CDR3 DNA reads TGTGCCAGTAGTCCTAAGAAAGTGCTAACCGGGGAGCTGTTTTTT. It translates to CASSPKKVLTGELFF.

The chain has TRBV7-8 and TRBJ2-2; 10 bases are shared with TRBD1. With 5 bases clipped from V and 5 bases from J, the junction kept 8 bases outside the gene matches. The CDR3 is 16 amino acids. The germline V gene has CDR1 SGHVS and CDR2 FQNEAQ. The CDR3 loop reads CASSPRPGQGTGELFF. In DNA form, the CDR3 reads TGTGCCAGCAGCCCACGGCCGGGACAGGGGACCGGGGAGCTGTTTTTT.

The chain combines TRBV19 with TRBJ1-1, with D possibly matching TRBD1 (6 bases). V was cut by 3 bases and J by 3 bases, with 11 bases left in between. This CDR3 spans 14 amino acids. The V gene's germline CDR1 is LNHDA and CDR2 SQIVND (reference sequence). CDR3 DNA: TGTGCCAGTAGTATCAGTAGGGGGGACACTGAAGCTTTCTTT. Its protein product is CASSISRGDTEAFF.

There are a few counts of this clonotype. In DNA form, the CDR3 reads TGTGCCAGCAGCAAAAATACAGATCGCTATGGCTACACCTTC. Translated: CASSKNTDRYGYTF. V usage is TRBV7-9 and J usage is TRBJ1-2; no firm D call. The V end lost 5 bases, the J end lost 4 bases, and 14 bases lay between the germline ends. This CDR3 contains 14 residues. Germline CDR1 SEHNR, CDR2 FQNEAQ (reference sequence).

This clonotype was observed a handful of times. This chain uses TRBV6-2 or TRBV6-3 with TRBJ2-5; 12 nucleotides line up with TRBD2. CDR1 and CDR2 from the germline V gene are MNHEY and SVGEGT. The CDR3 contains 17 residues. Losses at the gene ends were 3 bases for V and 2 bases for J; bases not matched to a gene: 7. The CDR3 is CASSYSGGLAGQETQYF. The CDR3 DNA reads TGTGCCAGCAGTTATTCCGGCGGACTAGCGGGGCAAGAGACCCAGTACTTC.

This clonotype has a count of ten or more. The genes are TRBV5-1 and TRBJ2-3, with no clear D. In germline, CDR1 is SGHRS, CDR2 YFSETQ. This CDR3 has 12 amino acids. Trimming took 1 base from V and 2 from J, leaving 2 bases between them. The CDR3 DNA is TGCGCCAGCAGCTTGAACACAGATACGCAGTATTTT. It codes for CASSLNTDTQYF.

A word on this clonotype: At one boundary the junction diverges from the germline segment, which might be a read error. The CDR3 DNA is TGTGCCAGCGCTTACCATAGCAATCAGCCCCAGAATTTT. It codes for CASAYHSNQPQNF. The chain has TRBV11-2 and TRBJ1-5; D is unresolved. This CDR3 spans 13 amino acids. The V gene's germline CDR1 is SGHAT and CDR2 FQNNGV.

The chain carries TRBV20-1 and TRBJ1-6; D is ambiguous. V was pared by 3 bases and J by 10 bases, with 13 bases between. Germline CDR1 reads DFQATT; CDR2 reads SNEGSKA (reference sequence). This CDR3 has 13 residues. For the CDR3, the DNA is TGCAGTGCTAGGGCAAAATCGGAATCACCCCTCCACTTT. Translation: CSARAKSESPLHF.

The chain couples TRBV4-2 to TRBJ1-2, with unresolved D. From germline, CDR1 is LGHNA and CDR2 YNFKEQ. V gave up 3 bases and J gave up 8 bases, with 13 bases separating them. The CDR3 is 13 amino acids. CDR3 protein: CASSHLEGEGYTF. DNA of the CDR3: TGTGCCAGCAGCCACCTGGAGGGCGAGGGCTACACCTTC.

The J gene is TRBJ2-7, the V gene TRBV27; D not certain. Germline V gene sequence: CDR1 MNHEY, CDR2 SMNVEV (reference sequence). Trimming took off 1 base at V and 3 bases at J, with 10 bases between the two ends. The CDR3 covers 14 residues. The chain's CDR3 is CASSLYGRLYEQYF. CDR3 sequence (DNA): TGTGCCAGCAGTTTATACGGCAGGCTCTACGAGCAGTACTTC.

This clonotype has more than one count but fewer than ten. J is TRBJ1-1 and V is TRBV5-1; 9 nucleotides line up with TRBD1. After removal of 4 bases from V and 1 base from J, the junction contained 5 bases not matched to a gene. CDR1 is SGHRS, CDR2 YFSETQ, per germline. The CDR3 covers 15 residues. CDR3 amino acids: CASSQGQGWNTEAFF. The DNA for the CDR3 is TGCGCCAGCAGCCAGGGACAGGGATGGAACACTGAAGCTTTCTTT.

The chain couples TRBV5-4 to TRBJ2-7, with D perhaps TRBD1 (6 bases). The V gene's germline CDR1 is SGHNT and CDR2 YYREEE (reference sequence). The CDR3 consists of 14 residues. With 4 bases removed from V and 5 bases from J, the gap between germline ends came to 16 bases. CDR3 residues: CASSVQGQYHEQYF. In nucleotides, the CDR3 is TGTGCCAGCAGCGTGCAGGGGCAGTACCACGAGCAGTACTTC.

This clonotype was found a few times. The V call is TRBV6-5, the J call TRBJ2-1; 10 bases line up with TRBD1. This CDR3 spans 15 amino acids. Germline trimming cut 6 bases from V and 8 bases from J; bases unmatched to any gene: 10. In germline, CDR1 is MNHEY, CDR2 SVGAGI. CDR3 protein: CASRMGTGAAYEQFF. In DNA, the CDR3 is TGTGCCAGCAGAATGGGGACAGGGGCGGCCTATGAGCAGTTCTTC.

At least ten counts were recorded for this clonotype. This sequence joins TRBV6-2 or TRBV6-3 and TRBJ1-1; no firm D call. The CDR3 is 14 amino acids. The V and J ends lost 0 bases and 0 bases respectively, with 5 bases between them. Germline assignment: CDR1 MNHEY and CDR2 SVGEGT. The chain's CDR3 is CASSYSVVNTEAFF. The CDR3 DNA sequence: TGTGCCAGCAGTTACTCAGTCGTGAACACTGAAGCTTTCTTT.

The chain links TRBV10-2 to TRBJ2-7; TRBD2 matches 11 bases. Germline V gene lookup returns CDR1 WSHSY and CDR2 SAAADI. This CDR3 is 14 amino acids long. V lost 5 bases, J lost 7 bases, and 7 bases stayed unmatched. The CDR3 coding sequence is TGCGCCAGCAGTTGGACTAGCGGGCCCGGGGAGCAGTACTTC. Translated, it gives CASSWTSGPGEQYF.